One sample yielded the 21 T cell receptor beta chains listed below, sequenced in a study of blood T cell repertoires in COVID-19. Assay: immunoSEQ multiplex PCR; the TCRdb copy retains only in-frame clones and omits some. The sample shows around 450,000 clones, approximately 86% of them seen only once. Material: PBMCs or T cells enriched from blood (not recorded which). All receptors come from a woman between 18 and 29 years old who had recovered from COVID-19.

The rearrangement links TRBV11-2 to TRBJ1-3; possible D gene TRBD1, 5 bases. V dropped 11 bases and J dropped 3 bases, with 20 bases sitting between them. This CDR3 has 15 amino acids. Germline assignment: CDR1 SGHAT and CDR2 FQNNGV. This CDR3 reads CASQLRGGIGNTIYF. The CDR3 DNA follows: TGTGCCTCTCAGCTTAGGGGAGGGATTGGAAACACCATATATTTT.

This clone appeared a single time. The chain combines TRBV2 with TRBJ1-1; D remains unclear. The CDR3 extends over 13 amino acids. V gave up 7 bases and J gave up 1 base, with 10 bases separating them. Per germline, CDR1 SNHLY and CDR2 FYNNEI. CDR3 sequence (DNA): TGTGCCAGCATGGGCAGAACGAACACTGAAGCTTTCTTT. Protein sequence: CASMGRTNTEAFF.

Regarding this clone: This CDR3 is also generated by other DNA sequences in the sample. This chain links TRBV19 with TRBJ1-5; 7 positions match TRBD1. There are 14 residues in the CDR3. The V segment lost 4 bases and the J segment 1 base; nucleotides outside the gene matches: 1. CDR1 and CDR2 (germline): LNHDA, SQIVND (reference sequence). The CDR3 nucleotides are TGTGCCAGTAGTACAGGGGGGAGCAATCAGCCCCAGCATTTT. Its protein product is CASSTGGSNQPQHF.

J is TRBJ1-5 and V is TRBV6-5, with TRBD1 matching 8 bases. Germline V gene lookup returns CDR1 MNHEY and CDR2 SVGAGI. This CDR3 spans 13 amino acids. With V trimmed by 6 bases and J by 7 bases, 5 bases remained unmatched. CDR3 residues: CASRGGQVQPQHF. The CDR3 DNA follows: TGTGCCAGCAGGGGGGGACAGGTCCAGCCCCAGCATTTT.

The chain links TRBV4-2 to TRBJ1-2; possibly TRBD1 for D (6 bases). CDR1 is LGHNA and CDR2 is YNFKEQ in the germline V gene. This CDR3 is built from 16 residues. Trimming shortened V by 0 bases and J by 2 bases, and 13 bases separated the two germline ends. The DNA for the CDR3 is TGTGCCAGCAGCCAAGATACAGGGTCGGTGAACTATGGCTACACCTTC. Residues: CASSQDTGSVNYGYTF.

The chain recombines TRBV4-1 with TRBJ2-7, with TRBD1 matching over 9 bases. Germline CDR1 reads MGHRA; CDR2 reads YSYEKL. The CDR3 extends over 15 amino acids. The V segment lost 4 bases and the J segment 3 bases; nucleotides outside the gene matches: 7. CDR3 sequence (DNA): TGCGCCAGCAGCCTTCGGGGACAGGGCGGCTACGAGCAGTACTTC. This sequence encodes CASSLRGQGGYEQYF.

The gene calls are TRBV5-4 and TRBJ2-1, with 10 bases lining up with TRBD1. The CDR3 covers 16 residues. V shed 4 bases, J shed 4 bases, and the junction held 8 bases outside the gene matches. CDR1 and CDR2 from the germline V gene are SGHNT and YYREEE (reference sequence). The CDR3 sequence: CASSDSTGGGYNEQFF. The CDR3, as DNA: TGTGCCAGCAGCGATTCGACAGGGGGCGGATACAATGAGCAGTTCTTC.

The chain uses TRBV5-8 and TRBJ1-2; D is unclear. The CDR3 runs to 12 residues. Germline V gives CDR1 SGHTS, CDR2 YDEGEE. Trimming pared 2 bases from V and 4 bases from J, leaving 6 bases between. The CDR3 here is CASSLTGYGYTF. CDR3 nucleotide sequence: TGTGCCAGCAGCTTAACCGGCTATGGCTACACCTTC. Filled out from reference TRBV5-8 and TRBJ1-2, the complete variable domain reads EAGVTQSPTHLIKTRGQQATLRCSPISGHTSVYWYQQALGLGLQFLLWYDEGEERNRGNFPPRFSGRQFPNYSSELNVNALELEDSALYLCASSLTGYGYTFGSGTRLTVV.

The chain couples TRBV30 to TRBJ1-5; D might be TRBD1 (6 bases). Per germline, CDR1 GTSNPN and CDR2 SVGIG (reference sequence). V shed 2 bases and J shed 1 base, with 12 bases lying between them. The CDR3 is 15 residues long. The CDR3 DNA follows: TGTGCCTGGAGTTTAGCAGGGGCAAGCAATCAGCCCCAGCATTTT. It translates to CAWSLAGASNQPQHF.

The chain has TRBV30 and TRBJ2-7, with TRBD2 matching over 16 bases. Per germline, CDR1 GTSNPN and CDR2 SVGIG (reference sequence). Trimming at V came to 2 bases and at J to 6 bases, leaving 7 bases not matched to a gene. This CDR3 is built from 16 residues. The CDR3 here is CAWSHPGLAGGGEQYF. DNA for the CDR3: TGTGCCTGGAGTCATCCGGGACTAGCGGGGGGGGGCGAGCAGTACTTC.

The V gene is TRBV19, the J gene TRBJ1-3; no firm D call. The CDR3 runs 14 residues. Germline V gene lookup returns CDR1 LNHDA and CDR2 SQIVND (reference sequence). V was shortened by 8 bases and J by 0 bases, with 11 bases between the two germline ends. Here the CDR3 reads CASLPNYSGNTIYF. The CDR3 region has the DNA TGTGCCAGTTTGCCTAATTACTCTGGAAACACCATATATTTT.

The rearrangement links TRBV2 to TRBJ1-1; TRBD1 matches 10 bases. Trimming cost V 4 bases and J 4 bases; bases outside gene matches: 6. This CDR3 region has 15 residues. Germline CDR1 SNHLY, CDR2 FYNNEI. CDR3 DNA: TGTGCCAGCAGTGCTGTCAGACAGGGGGCCACTGAAGCTTTCTTT. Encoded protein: CASSAVRQGATEAFF.

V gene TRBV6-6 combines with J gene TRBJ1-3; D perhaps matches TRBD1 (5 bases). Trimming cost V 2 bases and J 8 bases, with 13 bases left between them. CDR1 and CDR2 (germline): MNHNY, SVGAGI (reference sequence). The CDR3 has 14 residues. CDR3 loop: CASSYLQGLDTIYF. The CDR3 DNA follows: TGTGCCAGCAGTTACCTGCAGGGACTTGACACCATATATTTT.

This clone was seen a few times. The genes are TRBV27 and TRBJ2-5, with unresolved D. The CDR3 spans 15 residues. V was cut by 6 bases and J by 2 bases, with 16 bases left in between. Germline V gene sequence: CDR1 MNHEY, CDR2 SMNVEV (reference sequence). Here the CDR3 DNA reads TGTGCCAGCAGCGCCTCCTATTTACTTCAAGAGACCCAGTACTTC. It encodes CASSASYLLQETQYF.

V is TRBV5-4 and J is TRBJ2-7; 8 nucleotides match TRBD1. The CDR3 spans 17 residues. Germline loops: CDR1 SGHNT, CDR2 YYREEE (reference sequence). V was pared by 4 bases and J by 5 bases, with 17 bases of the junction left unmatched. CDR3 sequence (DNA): TGTGCCAGCAGCGCCTCTCCTTTCCGGGACAGGCCCCACGAGCAGTACTTC. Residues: CASSASPFRDRPHEQYF.

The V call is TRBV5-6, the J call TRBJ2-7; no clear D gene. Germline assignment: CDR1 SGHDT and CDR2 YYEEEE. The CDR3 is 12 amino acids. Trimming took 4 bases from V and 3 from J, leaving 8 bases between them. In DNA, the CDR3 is TGTGCCAGCAGCCCTAATAACTACGAGCAGTACTTC. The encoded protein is CASSPNNYEQYF.

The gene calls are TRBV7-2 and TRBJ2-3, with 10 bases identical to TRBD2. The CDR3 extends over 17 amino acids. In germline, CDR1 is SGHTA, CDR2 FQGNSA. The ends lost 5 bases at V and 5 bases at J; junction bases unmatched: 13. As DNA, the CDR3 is TGTGCCAGCAGCATAGTAGCGGGGGGAAATTACGGAGATACGCAGTATTTT. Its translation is CASSIVAGGNYGDTQYF.

The CDR3 nucleotides read TGTGCCAGCTCATTGATGAGGACAGCCCATAATGAAAAACTGTTTTTT. Its protein is CASSLMRTAHNEKLFF. This chain connects TRBV18 to TRBJ1-4; the D gene is possibly TRBD1 (6 bases). V dropped 5 bases and J dropped 4 bases, with 17 bases sitting between them. CDR1 and CDR2 from the germline V gene are KGHSH and LQKENI. The CDR3 runs 16 residues.

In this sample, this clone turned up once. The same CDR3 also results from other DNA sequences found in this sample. The CDR3 DNA reads TGTGCCAGCAGTGAATTAGAGGAGACCCAGTACTTC. Protein: CASSELEETQYF. The chain has TRBV2 and TRBJ2-5; D gene uncertain. This CDR3 spans 12 amino acids. Trimming removed 2 bases at V and 5 bases at J, with 6 bases between. Germline CDR1 reads SNHLY; CDR2 reads FYNNEI.

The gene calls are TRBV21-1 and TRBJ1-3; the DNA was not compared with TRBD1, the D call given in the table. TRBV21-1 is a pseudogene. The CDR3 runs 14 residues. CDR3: CASSKGQGGNTIYF. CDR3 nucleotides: TGTGCCAGCAGCAAGGGACAGGGGGGAAACACCATATATTTT.

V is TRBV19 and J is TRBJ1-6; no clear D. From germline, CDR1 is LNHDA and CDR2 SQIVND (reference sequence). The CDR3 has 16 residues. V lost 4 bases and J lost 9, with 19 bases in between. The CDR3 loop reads CASSTKKHERRSPLHF. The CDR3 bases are TGTGCCAGTAGTACAAAAAAACACGAGCGTCGTTCACCCCTCCACTTT.